This TCR beta chain originates from a study of OX40 agonist ivuxolimab in advanced cancers. For the study at large: Administration of intravenous ivuxolimab to patients occurred every 2 weeks at 0.01 to 10 mg/kg. One patient with hepatocellular carcinoma and two with cutaneous melanoma, three in all, had partial responses. General observations from the study: Partial responders at 0.1-3.0 mg/kg had among the lowest clonal expansion.

The V and J ends lost 0 bases and 4 bases respectively, with 4 bases between them. The V gene's germline CDR1 is SEHNR and CDR2 FQNEAQ (reference sequence). The CDR3 has 12 amino acids. Of note for this clone: What it recognizes is unknown.

Sequencing used immunoSEQ multiplex PCR; TCRdb keeps in-frame clones, though not all of them. The table shows over 80,000 clones, with about 85% occurring only once. The clonotype was recovered from an adult with an advanced solid tumor such as melanoma, head and neck, liver or kidney cancer. The input for sequencing was CD4+ or CD8+ T cells sorted from blood, taken in a trial of the OX40 agonist ivuxolimab. V and J are TRBV7-9 and TRBJ2-7; no clear D. DNA of the CDR3: TGTGCCAGCAGCTTAGCGCAGTACGAGCAGTACGTC. Encoded protein: CASSLAQYEQYV.